This is a list of T cell receptor beta chains from one sample in a study of T cells after posttransplantation cyclophosphamide. Data came from immunoSEQ multiplex PCR; TCRdb stores just in-frame clones and leaves some out. The sample has 5,000 to 6,500 clones, none seen only once. This material consisted of PBMCs, taken approximately 360 days after allogeneic stem cell transplant with posttransplant cyclophosphamide. The source of these receptors is a male patient aged 55 to 69 who received an allogeneic stem cell transplant from a related donor, was CMV-positive, and had acute GVHD only. Some T cells here may be from the graft donor. CDR3s include the opening cysteine and the closing phenylalanine or tryptophan. The D gene is left open where the match is weak. Rows may omit the clone size; those that give it use once, few, many or a size class.

>TRBJ2-3|TRBV7-9|many|TRBD2
TGTGCCAGCAGCTTAGGAAGCGGGGGTGATATCAGCACAGATACGCAGTATTTT
CASSLGSGGDISTDTQYF
>TRBJ2-7|TRBV28|-|TRBD2
TGTGCCAGCAGGGTAATCGGGGGGGTCGGCGAGCAGTACTTC
CASRVIGGVGEQYF
>TRBJ1-4|TRBV2|many|-
TGTGCCGGTAACGGGGGACTTCTTAATGAAAAACTGTTTTTT
CAGNGGLLNEKLFF
>TRBJ2-5|TRBV5-8|-|TRBD2
TGTGCCAGCAGCTCCGGCGTAGCGGGGGGGCCGGGTCAAGAGACCCAGTACTTC
CASSSGVAGGPGQETQYF
>TRBJ2-1|TRBV14|many|TRBD2
TGTGCCAGCAGCCAAGAAAGCGGGGGGGGGTACAATGAGCAGTTCTTC
CASSQESGGGYNEQFF
>TRBJ1-1|TRBV6-5|many|TRBD1
TGTGCCAGCAGTTACGTACAGGGGGTTGGAGCTTTCTTT
CASSYVQGVGAFF
>TRBJ2-7|TRBV5-1|many|-
TGCGCCAGCAGCATTCTAGACAGGCGGTACGAGCAGTACTTC
CASSILDRRYEQYF
>TRBJ2-1|TRBV7-8|many|-
TGTGCCAGCAGCCCCATAGCGGCCGCCTACAATGAGCAGTTCTTC
CASSPIAAAYNEQFF
>TRBJ1-1|TRBV27|many|-
TGTGCCAGCAGTCAGGGCAGGATGAACACTGAAGCTTTCTTT
CASSQGRMNTEAFF
>TRBJ2-5|TRBV7-2|few|TRBD2
TGTGCCAGCAGCTTAACTAGCGGGAGGACGGGAGAGCAGTACTTC
CASSLTSGRTGEQYF
>TRBJ2-2|TRBV2|many|TRBD1
TGTGCCAGCAGCGGGTGGACAGGGGCCGCGAACACCGGGGAGCTGTTTTTT
CASSGWTGAANTGELFF
>TRBJ2-3|TRBV2|many|-
TGTGCCAGCTTCCCCCGGGACACCGGCACAGATACGCAGTATTTT
CASFPRDTGTDTQYF
>TRBJ2-4|TRBV5-1|-|TRBD2
TGCGCCAGCAGCTTGGGTGGTAGCGGGGGGGCCGTGACCAAAAACATTCAGTACTTC
CASSLGGSGGAVTKNIQYF
>TRBJ2-7|TRBV19|medium-sized|-
TGTGCCAGTAGTATTCCAGGTTCCTACGAGCAGTACTTC
CASSIPGSYEQYF
>TRBJ2-3|TRBV30|many|-
TGTGCCTGGCTAGGACTTAGTACGCAGTATTTT
CAWLGLSTQYF
>TRBJ1-5|TRBV7-2|few|TRBD1
TGTGCCAGCAGCTTGCATGGGACAGGGGGACATCAGCCCCAGCATTTT
CASSLHGTGGHQPQHF
>TRBJ1-5|TRBV7-8|many|TRBD1
TGTGCCAGCAGCTTGACAGGGAACTCGGACCAGCCCCAGCATTTT
CASSLTGNSDQPQHF
>TRBJ1-2|TRBV4-3|medium-sized|-
TGCGCCAGCAGCCAAGCGATCCAGTTGAACTATGGCTACACCTTC
CASSQAIQLNYGYTF
>TRBJ1-2|TRBV6-6|medium-sized|-
TGTGCCACCTCCCCAGAACCTTATGGCTACACCTTC
CATSPEPYGYTF
>TRBJ2-1|TRBV5-6|many|TRBD1
TGTGCCAGCAGCCACAGGGGGCCTCTTTTTAATGAGCAGTTCTTC
CASSHRGPLFNEQFF
>TRBJ2-3|TRBV18|many|TRBD2
TGTGCCAGCTCCCCGACTAGCGGGGGGTCCCAGGATACGCAGTATTTT
CASSPTSGGSQDTQYF
>TRBJ2-1|TRBV6-5|many|TRBD2
TGTGCCAGCAGGGCCCCTAGCGGGAGAAGCAATGAGCAGTTCTTC
CASRAPSGRSNEQFF